A few counts support the clone carrying this T cell receptor beta chain. What it binds is unknown. The germline V and J ends were trimmed by 3 bases and 8 bases, with 13 bases remaining between them. The germline CDR1 and CDR2 sequences are KGHSH and LQKENI. The CDR3 is 13 amino acids. This entry belongs to a study of T cell responses to AZD1222 COVID-19 vaccine. Study conclusions and caveats: CD4 TCRs associated with vaccination spanned spike, dominating at 160-218 and 743-854.

Sequencing was performed with immunoSEQ multiplex PCR; in TCRdb, only in-frame clones are kept and a portion is missing. Counted here are under 150,000 clones, 93% occurring once; the ten biggest clones make up about 0.86%. V is TRBV18 and J is TRBJ1-2; D remains unclear. The specimen was peripheral blood, collected on day 0 of AZD1222 vaccination. This TCR was sampled from an adult in good health. CDR3 amino acids: CASSPPSGWGYTF. The CDR3 DNA sequence: TGTGCCAGCTCACCTCCCTCGGGGTGGGGCTACACCTTC.